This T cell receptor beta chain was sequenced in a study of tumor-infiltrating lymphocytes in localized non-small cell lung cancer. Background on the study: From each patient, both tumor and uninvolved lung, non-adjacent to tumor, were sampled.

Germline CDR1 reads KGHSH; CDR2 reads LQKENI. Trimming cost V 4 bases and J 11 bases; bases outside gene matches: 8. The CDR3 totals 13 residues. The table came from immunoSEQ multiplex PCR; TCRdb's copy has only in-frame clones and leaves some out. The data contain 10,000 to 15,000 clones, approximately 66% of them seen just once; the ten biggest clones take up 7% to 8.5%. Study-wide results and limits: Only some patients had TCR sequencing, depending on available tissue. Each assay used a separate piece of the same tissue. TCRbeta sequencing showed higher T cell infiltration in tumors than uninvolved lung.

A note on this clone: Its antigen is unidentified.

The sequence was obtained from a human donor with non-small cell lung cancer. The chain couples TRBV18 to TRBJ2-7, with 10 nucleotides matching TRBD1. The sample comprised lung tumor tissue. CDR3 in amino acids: CASSQMSGTGEYF. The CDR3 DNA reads TGTGCCAGCTCACAGATGTCCGGGACAGGGGAGTACTTC.